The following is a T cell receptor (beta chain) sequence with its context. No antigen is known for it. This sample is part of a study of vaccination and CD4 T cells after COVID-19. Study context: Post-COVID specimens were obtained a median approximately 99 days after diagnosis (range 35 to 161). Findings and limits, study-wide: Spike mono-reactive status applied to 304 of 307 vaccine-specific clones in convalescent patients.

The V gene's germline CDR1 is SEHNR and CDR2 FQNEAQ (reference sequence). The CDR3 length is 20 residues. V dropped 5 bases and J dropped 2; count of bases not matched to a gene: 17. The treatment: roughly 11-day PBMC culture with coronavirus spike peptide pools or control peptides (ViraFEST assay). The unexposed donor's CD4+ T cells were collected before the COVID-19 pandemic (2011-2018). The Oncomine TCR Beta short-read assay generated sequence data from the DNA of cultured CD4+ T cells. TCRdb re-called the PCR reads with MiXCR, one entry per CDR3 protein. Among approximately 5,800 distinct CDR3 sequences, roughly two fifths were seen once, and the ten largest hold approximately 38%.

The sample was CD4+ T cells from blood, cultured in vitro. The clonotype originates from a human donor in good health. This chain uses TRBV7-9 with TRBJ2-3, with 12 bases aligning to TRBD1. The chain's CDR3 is CASSTPGQGAQATHTDTQYF. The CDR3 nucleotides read TGTGCCAGCAGCACACCGGGACAGGGGGCGCAGGCAACACACACAGATACGCAGTATTTT.